The sequence of this T cell receptor (beta chain) was determined in a study of monozygotic twins with inflammatory bowel disease. Study-wide results and caveats: Background noise in patient repertoires may stem from differing immunosuppressive treatments.

The CDR3 has 12 residues. Germline V gene lookup returns CDR1 DFQATT and CDR2 SNEGSKA (reference sequence). Researchers put TCRalpha and TCRbeta cDNA through two nested PCRs lasting about 17 and 10 cycles. TCRdb re-called the 5' RACE reads, yielding one record per CDR3 amino acid sequence without DNA. Its listing shows roughly 330,000 distinct CDR3 sequences. Comment on this clonotype: Antigen: not known.

This clonotype was sampled from a human donor with ulcerative colitis or Crohn's disease, or a healthy co-twin of an affected twin (not recorded which). The V and J genes are TRBV20-1 and TRBJ2-5; TCRdb's assignment of TRBD2 cannot be checked, as there is no DNA. The sample taken for sequencing was blood. The CDR3 here is CSGLRELGTQYF.